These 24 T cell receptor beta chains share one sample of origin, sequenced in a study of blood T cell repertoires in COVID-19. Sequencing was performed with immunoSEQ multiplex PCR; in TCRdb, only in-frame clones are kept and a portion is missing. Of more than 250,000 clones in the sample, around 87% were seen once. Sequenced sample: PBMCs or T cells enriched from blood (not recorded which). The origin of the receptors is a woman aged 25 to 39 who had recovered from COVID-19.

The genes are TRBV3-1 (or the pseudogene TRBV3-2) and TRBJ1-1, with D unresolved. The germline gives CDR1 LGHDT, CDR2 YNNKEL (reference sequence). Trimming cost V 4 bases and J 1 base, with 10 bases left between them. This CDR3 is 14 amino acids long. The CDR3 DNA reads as TGTGCCAGCAGCCCCGGACTGAAGAACACTGAAGCTTTCTTT. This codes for CASSPGLKNTEAFF.

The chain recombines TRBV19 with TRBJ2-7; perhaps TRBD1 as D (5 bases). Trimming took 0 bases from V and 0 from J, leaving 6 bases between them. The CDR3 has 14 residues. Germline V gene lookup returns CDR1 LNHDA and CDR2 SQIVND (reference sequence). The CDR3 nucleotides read TGTGCCAGTAGTATAGAGGACACCTCCTACGAGCAGTACTTC. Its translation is CASSIEDTSYEQYF. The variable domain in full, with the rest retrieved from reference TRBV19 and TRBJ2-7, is DGGITQSPKYLFRKEGQNVTLSCEQNLNHDAMYWYRQDPGQGLRLIYYSQIVNDFQKGDIAEGYSVSREKKESFPLTVTSAQKNPTAFYLCASSIEDTSYEQYFGPGTRLTVT.

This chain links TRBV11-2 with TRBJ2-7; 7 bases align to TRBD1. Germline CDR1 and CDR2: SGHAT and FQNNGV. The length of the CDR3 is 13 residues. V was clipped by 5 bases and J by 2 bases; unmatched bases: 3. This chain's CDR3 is CASSTGTAYEQYF. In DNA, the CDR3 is TGTGCCAGCAGCACAGGGACAGCCTACGAGCAGTACTTC.

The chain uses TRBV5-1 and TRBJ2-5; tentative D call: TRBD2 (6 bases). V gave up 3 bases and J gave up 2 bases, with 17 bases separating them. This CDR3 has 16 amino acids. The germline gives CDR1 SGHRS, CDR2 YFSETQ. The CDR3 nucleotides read TGCGCCAGCAGCTCTTACCCCGGAGGGGAACAAGAGACCCAGTACTTC. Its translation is CASSSYPGGEQETQYF.

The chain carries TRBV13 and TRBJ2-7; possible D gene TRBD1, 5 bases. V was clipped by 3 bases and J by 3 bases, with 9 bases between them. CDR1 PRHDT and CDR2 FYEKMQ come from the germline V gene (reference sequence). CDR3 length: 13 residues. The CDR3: CASSLGRDYEQYF. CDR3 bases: TGTGCCAGCAGCTTGGGCAGGGACTACGAGCAGTACTTC.

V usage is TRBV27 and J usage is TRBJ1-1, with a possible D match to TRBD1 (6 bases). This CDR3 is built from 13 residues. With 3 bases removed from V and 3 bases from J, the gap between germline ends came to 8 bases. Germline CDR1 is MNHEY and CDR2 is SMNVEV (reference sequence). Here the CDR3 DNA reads TGTGCCAGCAGTTTGAGGGGGTACACTGAAGCTTTCTTT. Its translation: CASSLRGYTEAFF.

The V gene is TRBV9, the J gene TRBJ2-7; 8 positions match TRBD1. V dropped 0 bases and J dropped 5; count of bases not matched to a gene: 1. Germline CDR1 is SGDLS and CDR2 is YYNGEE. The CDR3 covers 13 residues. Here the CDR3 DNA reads TGTGCCAGCAGCGTAGTGGACAGGGACGAGCAGTACTTC. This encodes CASSVVDRDEQYF.

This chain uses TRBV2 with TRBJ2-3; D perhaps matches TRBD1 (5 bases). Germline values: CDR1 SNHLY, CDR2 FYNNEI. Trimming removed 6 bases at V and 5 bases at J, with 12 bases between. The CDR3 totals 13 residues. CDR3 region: CASSGQTVDTQYF. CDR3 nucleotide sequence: TGTGCCAGCAGCGGCCAGACAGTAGATACGCAGTATTTT.

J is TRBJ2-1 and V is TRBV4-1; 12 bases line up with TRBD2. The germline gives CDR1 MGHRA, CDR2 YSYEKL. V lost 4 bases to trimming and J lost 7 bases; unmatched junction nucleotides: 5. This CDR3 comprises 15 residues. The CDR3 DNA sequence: TGCGCCAGCAGCCCTAGCGGGGGGGTGAGTAATGAGCAGTTCTTC. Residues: CASSPSGGVSNEQFF.

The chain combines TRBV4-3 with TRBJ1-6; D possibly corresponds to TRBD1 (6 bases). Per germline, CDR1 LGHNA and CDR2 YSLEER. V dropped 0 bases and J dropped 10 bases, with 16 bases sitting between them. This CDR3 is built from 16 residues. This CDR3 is CASSQDRGTSRSPLHF. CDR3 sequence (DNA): TGCGCCAGCAGCCAAGATCGTGGGACATCAAGGTCACCCCTCCACTTT.

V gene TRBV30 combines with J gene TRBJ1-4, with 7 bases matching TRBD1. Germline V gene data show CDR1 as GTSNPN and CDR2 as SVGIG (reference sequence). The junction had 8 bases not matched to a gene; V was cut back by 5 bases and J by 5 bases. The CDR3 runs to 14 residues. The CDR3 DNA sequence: TGTGCCTGGTTCTCGCCGGGACAGAATGAAAAACTGTTTTTT. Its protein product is CAWFSPGQNEKLFF.

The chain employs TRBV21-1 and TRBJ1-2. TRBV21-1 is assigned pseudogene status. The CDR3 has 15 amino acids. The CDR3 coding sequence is TGTGCCAGCAGCAAAATTCTTAGAGGGGAGGAAGGCTACACCTTC. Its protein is CASSKILRGEEGYTF.

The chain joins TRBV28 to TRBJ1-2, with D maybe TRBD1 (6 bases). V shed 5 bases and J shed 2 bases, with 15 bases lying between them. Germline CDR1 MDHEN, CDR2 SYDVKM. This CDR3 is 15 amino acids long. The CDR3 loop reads CASSHAITGNYGYTF. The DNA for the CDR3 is TGTGCCAGCAGTCACGCGATCACAGGGAACTATGGCTACACCTTC.

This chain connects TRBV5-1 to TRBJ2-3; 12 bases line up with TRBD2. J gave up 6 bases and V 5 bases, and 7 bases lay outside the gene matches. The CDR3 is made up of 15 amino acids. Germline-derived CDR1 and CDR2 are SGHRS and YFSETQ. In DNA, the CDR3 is TGCGCCAGCAGTCAAGTAGGGACTAGCGGGGATACGCAGTATTTT. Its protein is CASSQVGTSGDTQYF.

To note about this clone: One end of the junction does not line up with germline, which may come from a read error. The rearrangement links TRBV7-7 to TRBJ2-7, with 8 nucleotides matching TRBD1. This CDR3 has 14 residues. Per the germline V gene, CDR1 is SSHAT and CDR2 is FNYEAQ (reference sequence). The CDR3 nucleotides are TGTGCTAGCAGCCTAAGACAGGGGACGGGGGAGCAGTACTTC. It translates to CASSLRQGTGEQYF.

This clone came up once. CDR3 sequence: CASSQGLAENTGELFF. The CDR3, as DNA: TGTGCCAGCAGCCAAGGGCTAGCGGAGAACACCGGGGAGCTGTTTTTT. The rearrangement joins TRBV4-2 to TRBJ2-2; 7 nucleotides agree with TRBD2. With V trimmed by 1 base and J by 1 base, 3 bases remained unmatched. CDR3 length equals 16 residues. Germline V lookup: CDR1 LGHNA, CDR2 YNFKEQ.

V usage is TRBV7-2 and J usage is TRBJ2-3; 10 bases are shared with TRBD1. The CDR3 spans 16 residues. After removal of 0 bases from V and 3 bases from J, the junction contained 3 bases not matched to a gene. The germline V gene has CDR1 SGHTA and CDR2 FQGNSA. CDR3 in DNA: TGTGCCAGCAGCTTAGCGACAGGGGGCGTAACAGATACGCAGTATTTT. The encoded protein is CASSLATGGVTDTQYF.

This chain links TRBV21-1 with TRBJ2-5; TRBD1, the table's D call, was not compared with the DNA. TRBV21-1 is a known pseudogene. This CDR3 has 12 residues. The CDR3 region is CASSKDEGNRDF. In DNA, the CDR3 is TGTGCCAGCAGCAAAGATGAGGGTAACAGGGACTTC.

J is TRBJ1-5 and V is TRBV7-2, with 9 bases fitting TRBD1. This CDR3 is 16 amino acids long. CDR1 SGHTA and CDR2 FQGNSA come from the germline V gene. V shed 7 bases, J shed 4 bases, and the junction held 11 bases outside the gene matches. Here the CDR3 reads CASTPTGGRMNQPQHF. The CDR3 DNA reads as TGTGCCAGCACCCCGACAGGGGGGAGGATGAATCAGCCCCAGCATTTT.

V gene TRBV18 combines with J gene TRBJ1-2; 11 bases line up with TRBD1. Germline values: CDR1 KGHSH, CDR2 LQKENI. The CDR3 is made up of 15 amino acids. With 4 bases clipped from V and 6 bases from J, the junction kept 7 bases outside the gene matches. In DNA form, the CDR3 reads TGTGCCAGCTCACTGGACAGGGGGCGGAGTAATGGCTACACCTTC. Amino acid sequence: CASSLDRGRSNGYTF.

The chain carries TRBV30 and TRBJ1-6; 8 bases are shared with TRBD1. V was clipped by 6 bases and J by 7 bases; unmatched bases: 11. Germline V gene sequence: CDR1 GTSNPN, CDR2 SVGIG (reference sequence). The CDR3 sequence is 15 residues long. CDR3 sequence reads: CACRRTGNPNSPLHF. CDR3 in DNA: TGTGCCTGCAGAAGGACAGGGAATCCGAATTCACCCCTCCACTTT.

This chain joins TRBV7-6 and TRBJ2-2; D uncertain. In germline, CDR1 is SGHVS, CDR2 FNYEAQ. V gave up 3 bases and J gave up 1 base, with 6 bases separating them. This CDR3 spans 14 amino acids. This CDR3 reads CASSFAGNTGELFF. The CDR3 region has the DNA TGTGCCAGCAGCTTTGCAGGGAACACCGGGGAGCTGTTTTTT.

Here the CDR3 DNA reads TGTGCCAGCAGCATCGACACCGGGGAGCTGTTTTTT. Encoded protein: CASSIDTGELFF. This chain links TRBV5-4 with TRBJ2-2, with D unclear. This CDR3 contains 12 residues. Germline lookup yields CDR1 SGHNT and CDR2 YYREEE (reference sequence). Trimming cost V 4 bases and J 3 bases, with 4 bases left between them.

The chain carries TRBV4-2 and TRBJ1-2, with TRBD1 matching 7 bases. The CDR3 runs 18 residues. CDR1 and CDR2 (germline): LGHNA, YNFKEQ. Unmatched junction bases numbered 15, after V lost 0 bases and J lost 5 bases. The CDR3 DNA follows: TGTGCCAGCAGCCAAGATTTGTTGCGTGGGTCAGGGGGATATGGCTACACCTTC. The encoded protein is CASSQDLLRGSGGYGYTF.